These 28 T cell receptor beta chains were sequenced from one sample in a study of T cells expressing NK-cell markers. TCRdb re-called the 5' RACE reads, yielding one record per CDR3 amino acid sequence without DNA. The sample has roughly 170,000 distinct CDR3 sequences; the top ten hold under 20%. The specimen sequenced was blood T cells: a sorted CD56 or NKG2C T cell subset, CD4+ or CD8+ T cells, or bulk PBMC T cells (not recorded which). The receptors shown here come from a woman aged 18-69 years in good health.

The chain is built from TRBV20-1 and TRBJ2-1; the TCRdb call, TRBD2, lacks DNA for checking. Germline CDR1 and CDR2: DFQATT and SNEGSKA (reference sequence). The CDR3 length is 16 residues. The CDR3 sequence: CSATGLAGAPINEQFF.

The chain combines TRBV21-1 with TRBJ2-7; the TCRdb D gene call, TRBD2, has no DNA to confirm it. TRBV21-1 represents a pseudogene. The CDR3 is 16 amino acids. Here the CDR3 reads CASSSLAGSSSYEQYF.

The chain uses TRBV9 and TRBJ1-2. The CDR3 runs 14 residues. In germline, CDR1 is SGDLS, CDR2 YYNGEE. CDR3 protein: CASSALGYDYGYTF. Using reference TRBV9 and TRBJ1-2 for the parts outside the CDR3, the full variable domain is DSGVTQTPKHLITATGQRVTLRCSPRSGDLSVYWYQQSLDQGLQFLIQYYNGEERAKGNILERFSAQQFPDLHSELNLSSLELGDSALYFCASSALGYDYGYTFGSGTRLTVV.

This chain's CDR3 is CANLGGEGTGELFF. The chain couples TRBV5-4 to TRBJ2-2; TCRdb's D gene call, TRBD2, goes unchecked for lack of DNA. Germline V CDR1 and CDR2: SGHNT, YYREEE (reference sequence). The CDR3 contains 14 residues.

The chain joins TRBV7-9 to TRBJ1-5. The germline V gene encodes CDR1 SEHNR and CDR2 FQNEAQ (reference sequence). This CDR3 is 16 amino acids long. CDR3: CASSDTIGGSWQPQHF.

The gene calls are TRBV7-9 and TRBJ2-7; the TCRdb call, TRBD2, lacks DNA for checking. The CDR3 loop spans 15 amino acids. Germline CDR1 and CDR2: SEHNR and FQNEAQ (reference sequence). CDR3 region: CASSLAGLVIYEQYF.

V is TRBV2 and J is TRBJ2-2; TCRdb selects TRBD2, and the lack of DNA leaves this call unchecked. The CDR3 totals 16 residues. CDR1 and CDR2 (germline): SNHLY, FYNNEI. CDR3 residues: CASRLGLAQNTGELFF.

This chain uses TRBV18 with TRBJ2-1; the TRBD2 assignment by TCRdb is unverifiable without DNA. Germline values: CDR1 KGHSH, CDR2 LQKENI. The CDR3 covers 13 residues. The CDR3 here is CASSETTVNEQFF.

The chain's CDR3 is CSARARRGVGEQFF. The V gene is TRBV20-1, the J gene TRBJ2-1; without DNA, the TCRdb call of TRBD2 cannot be checked. Germline loops: CDR1 DFQATT, CDR2 SNEGSKA (reference sequence). The CDR3 sequence is 14 residues long.

The genes are TRBV5-1 and TRBJ2-2; lacking DNA, the TRBD2 call made by TCRdb goes unchecked. Germline CDR1 SGHRS, CDR2 YFSETQ. The length of the CDR3 is 16 residues. CDR3 region: CASSLTAGGTSGELFF.

The rearrangement joins TRBV28 to TRBJ2-7; TCRdb names TRBD2, which stays unverified in the absence of DNA. Germline assignment: CDR1 MDHEN and CDR2 SYDVKM. The CDR3 spans 15 residues. Here the CDR3 reads CASSFGGTSGTEQYF.

This chain links TRBV30 with TRBJ1-6; the TRBD1 assignment by TCRdb is unverifiable without DNA. Germline lookup yields CDR1 GTSNPN and CDR2 SVGIG (reference sequence). This CDR3 has 13 residues. This chain's CDR3 is CASNRDSDSPLHF.

J is TRBJ2-1 and V is TRBV20-1; TCRdb designates TRBD2, a call that cannot be tested without DNA. From germline, CDR1 is DFQATT and CDR2 SNEGSKA (reference sequence). The CDR3 has 18 residues. CDR3 sequence: CSARVSGGPRSSYNEQFF.

The V and J genes are TRBV7-9 and TRBJ2-2; there is no DNA to check the TCRdb D call of TRBD2. The length of the CDR3 is 15 residues. Germline CDR1 SEHNR, CDR2 FQNEAQ (reference sequence). This CDR3 is CASSLRASNTGELFF.

The V gene is TRBV5-1, the J gene TRBJ1-1; the TCRdb D gene call, TRBD1, has no DNA to confirm it. The germline CDR1 and CDR2 sequences are SGHRS and YFSETQ. The CDR3 runs 14 residues. Here the CDR3 reads CASTRIGGHTEAFF.

The V and J genes are TRBV20-1 and TRBJ2-2; TCRdb's D call of TRBD2 is untestable without DNA. The CDR3 is made up of 14 amino acids. CDR1 and CDR2 from the germline V gene are DFQATT and SNEGSKA (reference sequence). The CDR3 region is CSALSGSSTGELFF.

The chain combines TRBV7-2 with TRBJ2-4. Per the germline V gene, CDR1 is SGHTA and CDR2 is FQGNSA. The CDR3 is 12 amino acids. CDR3 sequence: CASSLDRYIQYF.

This rearrangement joins TRBV3-1 to TRBJ1-5; the TCRdb D gene call, TRBD1, has no DNA to confirm it. CDR1 LGHDT and CDR2 YNNKEL come from the germline V gene (reference sequence). The CDR3 consists of 15 residues. The chain's CDR3 is CASSQDYGGRQPQHF.

V and J are TRBV12-3 or TRBV12-4 and TRBJ2-2; TCRdb calls TRBD1, which cannot be checked without DNA. CDR3 length: 16 amino acids. The chain's CDR3 is CASSYPWGRGTGELFF.

The chain carries TRBV5-1 and TRBJ2-3; the TCRdb call, TRBD1, lacks DNA for checking. Germline-derived CDR1 and CDR2 are SGHRS and YFSETQ. The CDR3 contains 11 residues. The chain's CDR3 is CASRESGQQYF.

The chain links TRBV9 to TRBJ2-1; TCRdb's D call, TRBD2, is unchecked because there is no DNA. This CDR3 is built from 15 residues. Germline CDR1 and CDR2: SGDLS and YYNGEE. CDR3 protein: CASSVGGLAGVEQFF.

V is TRBV11-2 and J is TRBJ1-1; without DNA, the TCRdb call of TRBD1 cannot be checked. CDR1 is SGHAT, CDR2 FQNNGV, per germline. The CDR3 spans 14 residues. CDR3 in amino acids: CASSSRGWNTEAFF.

This sequence joins TRBV11-2 and TRBJ2-1; TCRdb's assignment of TRBD1 cannot be checked, as there is no DNA. Germline V lookup: CDR1 SGHAT, CDR2 FQNNGV. This CDR3 spans 17 amino acids. The CDR3 reads CASSSRRDRSSYNEQFF.

The chain combines TRBV20-1 with TRBJ2-1; the TCRdb D gene call, TRBD2, has no DNA to confirm it. The length of the CDR3 is 16 residues. Germline lookup yields CDR1 DFQATT and CDR2 SNEGSKA (reference sequence). This chain's CDR3 is CSAAPQRGSSYNEQFF.

The chain carries TRBV6-1 and TRBJ2-3. This CDR3 region has 15 residues. Germline lookup yields CDR1 MNHNS and CDR2 SASEGT. The CDR3 region is CATHDRNRGTDTQYF.

This chain joins TRBV3-1 and TRBJ2-7. CDR1 and CDR2 from the germline V gene are LGHDT and YNNKEL (reference sequence). CDR3 length: 14 amino acids. The chain's CDR3 is CASSQFISSYEQYF.

V and J are TRBV5-5 and TRBJ2-1; TCRdb's D gene call, TRBD2, goes unchecked for lack of DNA. The CDR3 totals 15 residues. Germline V gene sequence: CDR1 SGHKS, CDR2 YYEKEE (reference sequence). The CDR3 sequence is CASSPLAGGPYEQFF.

The chain uses TRBV2 and TRBJ2-5; TCRdb designates TRBD1, a call that cannot be tested without DNA. Germline CDR1 is SNHLY and CDR2 is FYNNEI. The CDR3 runs 14 residues. CDR3 in amino acids: CASSQRTGQETQYF.